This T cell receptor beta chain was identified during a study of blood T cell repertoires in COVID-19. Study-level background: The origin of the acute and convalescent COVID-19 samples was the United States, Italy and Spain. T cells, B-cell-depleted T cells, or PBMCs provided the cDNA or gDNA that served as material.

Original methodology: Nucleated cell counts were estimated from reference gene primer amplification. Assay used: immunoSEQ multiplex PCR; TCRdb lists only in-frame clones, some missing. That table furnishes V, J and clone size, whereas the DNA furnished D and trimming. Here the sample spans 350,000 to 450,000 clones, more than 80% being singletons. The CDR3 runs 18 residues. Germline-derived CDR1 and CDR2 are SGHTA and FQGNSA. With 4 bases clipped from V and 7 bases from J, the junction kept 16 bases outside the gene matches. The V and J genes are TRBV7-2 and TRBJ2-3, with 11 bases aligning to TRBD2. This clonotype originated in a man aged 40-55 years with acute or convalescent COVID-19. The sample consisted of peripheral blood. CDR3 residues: CASSSLNPGLADIYTQYF. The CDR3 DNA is TGTGCCAGCAGCTCGCTAAATCCGGGACTAGCGGATATTTATACGCAGTATTTT.